Listed here are 3 T cell receptor beta chains from one sample, sequenced in a study of cytomegalovirus exposure and HLA in healthy donors. The PCR employed 60 Vbeta primers together with 13 Jbeta primers. Generated by immunoSEQ multiplex PCR, the TCRdb table keeps only in-frame clones and is missing some. The table shows 120,000 to 150,000 clones, with around 77% occurring only once. The sample taken for sequencing was PBMCs. Every receptor here comes from a woman aged 45-60 years in good health and CMV-seronegative.

The chain has TRBV19 and TRBJ2-3; 8 bases line up with TRBD1. J was trimmed by 7 bases and V by 10 bases; bases with no gene match: 13. This CDR3 contains 14 residues. Germline CDR1 LNHDA, CDR2 SQIVND (reference sequence). The CDR3 region is CATKIGTGGYTQYF. Written as DNA, the CDR3 is TGTGCCACCAAGATAGGGACAGGAGGGTATACGCAGTATTTT.

The CDR3 coding sequence is TGTGCCAGCAGTTTCGGGGACAAAAACACTGAAGCTTTCTTT. This encodes CASSFGDKNTEAFF. This chain links TRBV28 with TRBJ1-1; a possible D gene is TRBD1 (6 bases). The CDR3 consists of 14 residues. The V gene's germline CDR1 is MDHEN and CDR2 SYDVKM. The V end lost 3 bases, the J end lost 2 bases, and 10 bases lay between the germline ends.

The J gene is TRBJ1-3, the V gene TRBV19; unclear D gene. CDR3 length: 16 residues. Germline assignment: CDR1 LNHDA and CDR2 SQIVND (reference sequence). V lost 1 base, J lost 0 bases, and 10 bases lay in between. CDR3 sequence: CASSIGRRSSGNTIYF. The CDR3, as DNA: TGTGCCAGTAGTATAGGACGTCGGAGCTCTGGAAACACCATATATTTT.